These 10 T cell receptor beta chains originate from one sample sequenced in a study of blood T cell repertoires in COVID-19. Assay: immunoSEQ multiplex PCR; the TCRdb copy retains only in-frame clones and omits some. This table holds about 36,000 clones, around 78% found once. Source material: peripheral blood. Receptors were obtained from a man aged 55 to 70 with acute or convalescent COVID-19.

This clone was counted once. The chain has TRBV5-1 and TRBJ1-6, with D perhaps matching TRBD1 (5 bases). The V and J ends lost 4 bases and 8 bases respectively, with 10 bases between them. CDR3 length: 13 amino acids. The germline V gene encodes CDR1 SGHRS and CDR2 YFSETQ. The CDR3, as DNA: TGCGCCAGCAGCGTCGACAGTTATTCACCCCTCCACTTT. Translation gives CASSVDSYSPLHF.

CDR3 residues: CASSSGSQWTGEGETQYF. The CDR3 DNA follows: TGTGCCAGCAGCTCAGGATCCCAATGGACAGGGGAAGGGGAGACCCAGTACTTC. V is TRBV11-2 and J is TRBJ2-5; 9 bases are a match to TRBD1. The V gene's germline CDR1 is SGHAT and CDR2 FQNNGV. The CDR3 covers 18 residues. V shed 4 bases and J 5 bases; nucleotides not matched to a gene: 17.

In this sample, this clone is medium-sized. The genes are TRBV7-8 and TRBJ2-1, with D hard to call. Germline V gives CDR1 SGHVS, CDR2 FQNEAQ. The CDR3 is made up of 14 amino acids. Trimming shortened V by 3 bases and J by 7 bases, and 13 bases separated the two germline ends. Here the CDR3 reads CASSFSPTRNEQFF. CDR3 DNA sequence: TGTGCCAGCAGCTTCTCCCCCACGCGGAATGAGCAGTTCTTC.

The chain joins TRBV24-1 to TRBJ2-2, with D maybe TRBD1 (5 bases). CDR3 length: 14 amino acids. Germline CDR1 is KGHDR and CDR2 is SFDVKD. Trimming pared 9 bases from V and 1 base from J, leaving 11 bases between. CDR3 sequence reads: CATGRQGNTGELFF. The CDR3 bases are TGTGCCACCGGGCGGCAGGGGAACACCGGGGAGCTGTTTTTT.

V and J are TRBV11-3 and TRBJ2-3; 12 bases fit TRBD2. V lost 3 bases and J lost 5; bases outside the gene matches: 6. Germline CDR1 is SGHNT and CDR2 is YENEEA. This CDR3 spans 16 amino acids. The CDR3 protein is CASSFIQGLAGDTQYF. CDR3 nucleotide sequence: TGTGCCAGCAGCTTTATTCAGGGACTAGCGGGAGATACGCAGTATTTT. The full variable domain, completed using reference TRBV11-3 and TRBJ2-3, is EAGVVQSPRYKIIEKKQPVAFWCNPISGHNTLYWYLQNLGQGPELLIRYENEEAVDDSQLPKDRFSAERLKGVDSTLKIQPAELGDSAVYLCASSFIQGLAGDTQYFGPGTRLTVL.

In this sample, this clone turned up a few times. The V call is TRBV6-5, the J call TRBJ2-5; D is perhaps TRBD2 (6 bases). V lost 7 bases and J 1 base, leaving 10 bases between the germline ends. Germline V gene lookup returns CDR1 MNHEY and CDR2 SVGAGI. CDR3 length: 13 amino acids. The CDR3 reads CASTGSGQETQYF. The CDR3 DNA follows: TGTGCCAGCACGGGTAGCGGCCAAGAGACCCAGTACTTC.

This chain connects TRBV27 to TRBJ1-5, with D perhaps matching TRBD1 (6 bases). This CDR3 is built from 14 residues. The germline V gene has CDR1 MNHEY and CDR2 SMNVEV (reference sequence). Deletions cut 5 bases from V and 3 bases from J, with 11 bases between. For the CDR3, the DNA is TGTGCCAGCAGTCGGTACAGGGACAATCAGCCCCAGCATTTT. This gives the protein CASSRYRDNQPQHF.

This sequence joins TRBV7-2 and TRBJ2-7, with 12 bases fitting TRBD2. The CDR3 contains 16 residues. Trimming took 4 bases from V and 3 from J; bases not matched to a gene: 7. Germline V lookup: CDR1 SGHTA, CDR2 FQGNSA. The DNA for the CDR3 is TGTGCCAGCAGCTCATCTAGCGGGAGGGCCGTCTACGAGCAGTACTTC. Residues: CASSSSSGRAVYEQYF. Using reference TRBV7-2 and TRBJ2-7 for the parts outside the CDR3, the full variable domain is GAGVSQSPSNKVTEKGKDVELRCDPISGHTALYWYRQSLGQGLEFLIYFQGNSAPDKSGLPSDRFSAERTGGSVSTLTIQRTQQEDSAVYLCASSSSSGRAVYEQYFGPGTRLTVT.

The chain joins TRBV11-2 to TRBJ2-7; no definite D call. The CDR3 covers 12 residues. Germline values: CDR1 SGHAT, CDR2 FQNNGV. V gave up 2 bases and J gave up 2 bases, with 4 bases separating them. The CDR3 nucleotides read TGTGCCAGCAGCTTATCTACCTACGAGCAGTACTTC. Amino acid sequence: CASSLSTYEQYF.

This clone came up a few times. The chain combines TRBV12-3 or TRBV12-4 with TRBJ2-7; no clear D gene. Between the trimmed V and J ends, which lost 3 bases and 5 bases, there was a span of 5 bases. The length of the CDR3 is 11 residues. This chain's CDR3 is CASSFIDEQYF. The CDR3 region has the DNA TGTGCCAGCAGTTTCATAGACGAGCAGTACTTC.